The clone carrying this TCR beta chain was found once. This entry is derived from a study of cytomegalovirus exposure and HLA in healthy donors. 60 Vbeta and 13 Jbeta primers were used in PCR. Assay used: immunoSEQ multiplex PCR; TCRdb lists only in-frame clones, some missing. The table lists 30,000 to 40,000 clones, 86% of them singletons. Germline CDR1 and CDR2: MDHEN and SYDVKM. The CDR3 sequence is 12 residues long. V was cut by 2 bases and J by 7 bases, with 8 bases left in between. This clonotype originated in a woman in her thirties or forties in good health and CMV-seropositive. The source material was PBMCs. The chain has TRBV28 and TRBJ1-1; no clear D gene. Here the CDR3 reads CASSLSSGEAFF. In DNA form, the CDR3 reads TGTGCCAGCAGTTTAAGTTCAGGTGAAGCTTTCTTT.